This T cell receptor (beta chain) appears in the sequencing data of a study of OX40 agonist ivuxolimab in advanced cancers. Overall study: The study treated patients with ivuxolimab, an agonistic anti-OX40 (CD134) antibody. Patients were infused with ivuxolimab every 2 weeks at 0.01 to 10 mg/kg. Study results and limitations: CD8+ T cells were the subset that, on average, had more expanded clones than CD4+. Clonal expansion from baseline to week 6 occurred in both CD4+ and CD8+ T cells.

Using immunoSEQ multiplex PCR, the repertoire was profiled, and TCRdb retains in-frame clones only, with some absent. The sample contains around 36,000 clones, roughly 87% of which appear only once. The CDR3 runs 13 residues. V dropped 7 bases and J dropped 5 bases, with 15 bases sitting between them. Germline lookup yields CDR1 MNHNS and CDR2 SASEGT. In its sample, this clone was seen once. The antigen is unknown. The sample consisted of CD4+ or CD8+ T cells sorted from blood, taken in a trial of the OX40 agonist ivuxolimab. The clonotype originates from an adult with an advanced solid tumor such as melanoma, head and neck, liver or kidney cancer. J is TRBJ2-7 and V is TRBV6-1; D call uncertain. The CDR3 loop reads CASTRVADHEQYF. DNA of the CDR3: TGTGCCAGCACCCGCGTCGCAGACCACGAGCAGTACTTC.